The entry that follows covers one TCR beta chain sequence. TCRdb reprocessed the 5' RACE reads via MiXCR and lists one record per CDR3 protein. The sample holds roughly 720,000 distinct CDR3 sequences, 15% to 20% seen once. This sample is drawn from a study of identical twins. The V gene's germline CDR1 is SQVTM and CDR2 ANQGSEA. The CDR3 consists of 12 residues. V gave up 6 bases and J gave up 6 bases, with 14 bases separating them. These same records also appear under a second study, on T cells expressing NK-cell markers. Per that study: It was sorted CD3+CD56-NKG2C+, CD3+CD56+NKG2C- and CD3+CD56+NKG2C+ T cells that provided the TCR beta repertoires.

The V and J genes are TRBV29-1 and TRBJ1-1; D is possibly TRBD1 (5 bases). The clonotype originates from a woman between 18 and 29 years old in good health. Input material: PBMCs. CDR3 nucleotides: TGCAGCGTGCGAGACAGTAGTGCTGAAGCTTTCTTT. The encoded protein is CSVRDSSAEAFF.